This T cell receptor beta chain was captured in a study of T cell responses to AZD1222 COVID-19 vaccine. Study details: Pooling was applied to second doses at about 4 or about 12 weeks. Study outcomes and limitations: The study reported that nearly half of spike-specific TCRs target unmutated variant regions.

Per germline, CDR1 SGHAT and CDR2 FQNNGV. Trimming took 5 bases from V and 4 from J, leaving 14 bases between them. This CDR3 contains 14 residues. As to this clone: Its antigen is still unknown.

Here immunoSEQ multiplex PCR was the method, and the copy in TCRdb shows in-frame clones only, minus some. Of under 75,000 clones listed, approximately 84% were seen once; the top ten hold 17%. The receptor's source is an adult in good health. The chain employs TRBV11-2 and TRBJ1-2; no definite D call. The sequences come from peripheral blood, collected on day 0 of AZD1222 vaccination. This chain's CDR3 is CASSLPGRSYGYTF. CDR3 nucleotide sequence: TGTGCCAGCAGCCTACCGGGCCGCTCCTATGGCTACACCTTC. Drawing the rest from reference TRBV11-2 and TRBJ1-2, the complete variable domain is EAGVAQSPRYKIIEKRQSVAFWCNPISGHATLYWYQQILGQGPKLLIQFQNNGVVDDSQLPKDRFSAERLKGVDSTLKIQPAKLEDSAVYLCASSLPGRSYGYTFGSGTRLTVV.